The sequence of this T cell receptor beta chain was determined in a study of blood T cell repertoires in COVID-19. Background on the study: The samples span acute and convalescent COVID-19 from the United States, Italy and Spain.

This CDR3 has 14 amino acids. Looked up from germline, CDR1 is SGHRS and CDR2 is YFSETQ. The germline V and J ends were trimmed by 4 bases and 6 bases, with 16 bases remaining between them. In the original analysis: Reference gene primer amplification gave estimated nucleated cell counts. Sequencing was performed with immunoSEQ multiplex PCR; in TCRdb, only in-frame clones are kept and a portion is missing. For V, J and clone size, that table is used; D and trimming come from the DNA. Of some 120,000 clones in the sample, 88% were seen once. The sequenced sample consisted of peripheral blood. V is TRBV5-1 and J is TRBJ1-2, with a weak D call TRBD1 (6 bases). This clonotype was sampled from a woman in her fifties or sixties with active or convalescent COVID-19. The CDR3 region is CASSSGTPKDGYTF. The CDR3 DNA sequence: TGCGCCAGCAGCAGCGGGACACCCAAAGATGGCTACACCTTC.